The 22 T cell receptor beta chains below were found in one sample sequenced in a study of CXCR3-negative and CXCR3-positive naive CD8 T cells. Libraries were UMI-labeled 5' RACE TRB cDNA. Each CDR3 protein gets one entry in TCRdb, which reprocessed the 5' RACE reads and gives no DNA. Recorded here are 45,000 to 55,000 distinct CDR3 sequences; the top ten clones represent about 15%. Specimen: memory CD8+ T cells from blood. The receptor source for this set is a human donor in good health. Some clones in this sample may be carry-over from other donors' samples.

CDR3: CASSDPGSTRYPGNTIYF. The chain has TRBV25-1 and TRBJ1-3. The germline V gene has CDR1 MGHDK and CDR2 SYGVNS. The CDR3 spans 18 residues.

The rearrangement uses TRBV28 and TRBJ2-3; TCRdb proposes TRBD1, but this gene call is untestable without DNA. The CDR3 extends over 18 amino acids. Germline values: CDR1 MDHEN, CDR2 SYDVKM. The CDR3 loop reads CASSSYRIEQGGADTQYF.

This chain uses TRBV5-5 with TRBJ1-1. This CDR3 region has 12 residues. Germline V CDR1 and CDR2: SGHKS, YYEKEE (reference sequence). The CDR3 reads CASILRDTEAFF. The full variable domain, completed using reference TRBV5-5 and TRBJ1-1, is DAGVTQSPTHLIKTRGQQVTLRCSPISGHKSVSWYQQVLGQGPQFIFQYYEKEERGRGNFPDRFSARQFPNYSSELNVNALLLGDSALYLCASILRDTEAFFGQGTRLTVV.

The V call is TRBV4-1, the J call TRBJ2-3. The CDR3 runs 16 residues. Germline CDR1 and CDR2: MGHRA and YSYEKL. The CDR3 here is CASSQDLFVSTDTQYF.

The rearrangement uses TRBV28 and TRBJ2-5; TCRdb's D gene call, TRBD1, goes unchecked for lack of DNA. CDR3 length: 15 residues. Per germline, CDR1 MDHEN and CDR2 SYDVKM. The CDR3 region is CASSWGGPYQETQYF.

Here the CDR3 reads CASSLYLAGRNEETQYF. V and J are TRBV5-5 and TRBJ2-5; without DNA, the TCRdb call of TRBD2 cannot be checked. Germline V gene lookup returns CDR1 SGHKS and CDR2 YYEKEE (reference sequence). The length of the CDR3 is 17 residues. The variable domain in full, with the rest retrieved from reference TRBV5-5 and TRBJ2-5, is DAGVTQSPTHLIKTRGQQVTLRCSPISGHKSVSWYQQVLGQGPQFIFQYYEKEERGRGNFPDRFSARQFPNYSSELNVNALLLGDSALYLCASSLYLAGRNEETQYFGPGTRLLVL.

V usage is TRBV29-1 and J usage is TRBJ2-2; the TCRdb D gene call, TRBD2, has no DNA to confirm it. Germline V gene sequence: CDR1 SQVTM, CDR2 ANQGSEA. This CDR3 is 13 amino acids long. The CDR3 reads CSVTSGSFGELFF.

The chain couples TRBV12-3 or TRBV12-4 to TRBJ2-7. The CDR3 has 14 amino acids. CDR3 amino acids: CASSLQVNSYEQYF.

According to its frequency, this clonotype is medium-sized. V usage is TRBV7-9 and J usage is TRBJ2-7; TCRdb gives TRBD2 as the D gene, but with no DNA this cannot be confirmed. The germline V gene has CDR1 SEHNR and CDR2 FQNEAQ (reference sequence). There are 15 residues in the CDR3. The CDR3 region is CASSPSGGGWNEQYF.

The genes are TRBV6-2 or TRBV6-3 and TRBJ1-5; TCRdb names TRBD1, which stays unverified in the absence of DNA. This CDR3 comprises 14 residues. Looked up from germline, CDR1 is MNHEY and CDR2 is SVGEGT. This chain's CDR3 is CASHDRGLDQPQHF.

The chain couples TRBV7-9 to TRBJ2-2; TCRdb proposes TRBD2, but this gene call is untestable without DNA. CDR3 length: 13 amino acids. Germline CDR1 reads SEHNR; CDR2 reads FQNEAQ (reference sequence). The CDR3: CASSPSGAGELFF.

This chain uses TRBV9 with TRBJ2-1; the D call of TRBD2 rests on TCRdb alone, since no DNA is present to check it. The germline gives CDR1 SGDLS, CDR2 YYNGEE. The CDR3 extends over 15 amino acids. The CDR3 loop reads CASSVGLAGAREQFF.

The gene calls are TRBV11-2 and TRBJ2-6; lacking DNA, the TRBD1 call made by TCRdb goes unchecked. The length of the CDR3 is 13 residues. Germline V CDR1 and CDR2: SGHAT, FQNNGV. CDR3 amino acids: CASRSPGANVLTF. The whole variable domain, remainder taken from reference TRBV11-2 and TRBJ2-6, is EAGVAQSPRYKIIEKRQSVAFWCNPISGHATLYWYQQILGQGPKLLIQFQNNGVVDDSQLPKDRFSAERLKGVDSTLKIQPAKLEDSAVYLCASRSPGANVLTFGAGSRLTVL.

The V call is TRBV14, the J call TRBJ2-7; TCRdb's D call, TRBD1, is unchecked because there is no DNA. The CDR3 loop spans 14 amino acids. In germline, CDR1 is SGHDN, CDR2 FVKESK. CDR3 protein: CASSQDLWRGEQYF.

This chain links TRBV7-9 with TRBJ2-5; TCRdb's assignment of TRBD2 cannot be checked, as there is no DNA. Germline assignment: CDR1 SEHNR and CDR2 FQNEAQ (reference sequence). This CDR3 has 16 residues. CDR3 sequence reads: CASSPRTSGPRETQYF. Full variable domain (outside the CDR3, taken from reference TRBV7-9 and TRBJ2-5): DTGVSQNPRHKITKRGQNVTFRCDPISEHNRLYWYRQTLGQGPEFLTYFQNEAQLEKSRLLSDRFSAERPKGSFSTLEIQRTEQGDSAMYLCASSPRTSGPRETQYFGPGTRLLVL.

The chain combines TRBV20-1 with TRBJ2-5; TCRdb selects TRBD2, and the lack of DNA leaves this call unchecked. The CDR3 spans 18 residues. CDR1 is DFQATT and CDR2 is SNEGSKA in the germline V gene (reference sequence). CDR3 loop: CSALIRPTSGGHQETQYF.

The genes are TRBV13 and TRBJ2-1; TCRdb reports TRBD2, a call that lacks DNA to check it against. CDR3 length: 16 residues. Germline CDR1 reads PRHDT; CDR2 reads FYEKMQ (reference sequence). CDR3 residues: CASSSLLAGVYNEQFF.

This chain connects TRBV13 to TRBJ2-1; as DNA is missing, the TRBD2 call by TCRdb cannot be tested. CDR3 length equals 15 residues. The germline gives CDR1 PRHDT, CDR2 FYEKMQ (reference sequence). The CDR3 region is CASSPRLAGGNEQFF.

The V and J genes are TRBV7-3 and TRBJ2-1; TCRdb's assignment of TRBD2 cannot be checked, as there is no DNA. The CDR3 length is 13 residues. CDR1 and CDR2 (germline): SGHTA, FQGTGA. The CDR3 here is CASSSLRYNEQFF.

This rearrangement joins TRBV29-1 to TRBJ2-1; as DNA is missing, the TRBD1 call by TCRdb cannot be tested. This CDR3 has 15 amino acids. Germline CDR1 is SQVTM and CDR2 is ANQGSEA. The CDR3 loop is CSVGKAGASYNEQFF.

The chain combines TRBV28 with TRBJ2-7; TCRdb's D gene call, TRBD1, goes unchecked for lack of DNA. This CDR3 contains 16 residues. CDR1 and CDR2 (germline): MDHEN, SYDVKM. CDR3 in amino acids: CASSSGRGTAGDEQYF.

The chain joins TRBV5-1 to TRBJ2-1; the D call from TCRdb, TRBD1, cannot be confirmed without DNA. CDR1 is SGHRS and CDR2 is YFSETQ in the germline V gene. CDR3 length: 16 amino acids. CDR3 amino acids: CASSLWGTGINNEQFF.